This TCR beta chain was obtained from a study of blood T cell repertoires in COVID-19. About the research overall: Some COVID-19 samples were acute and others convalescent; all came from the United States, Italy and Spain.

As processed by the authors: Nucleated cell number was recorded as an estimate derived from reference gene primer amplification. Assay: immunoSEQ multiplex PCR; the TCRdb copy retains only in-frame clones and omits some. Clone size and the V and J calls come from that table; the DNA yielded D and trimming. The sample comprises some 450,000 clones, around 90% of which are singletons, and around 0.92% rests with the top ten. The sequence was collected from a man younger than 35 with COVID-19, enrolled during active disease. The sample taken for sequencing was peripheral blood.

CDR3 DNA sequence: TGTGCCAGCAACTCGCTTGGGGGGGGCGATACGCAGTATTTT. Protein sequence: CASNSLGGGDTQYF. The gene calls are TRBV27 and TRBJ2-3, with D maybe TRBD2 (7 bases). The germline CDR1 and CDR2 sequences are MNHEY and SMNVEV (reference sequence). The CDR3 spans 14 residues. The V end lost 7 bases, the J end lost 6 bases, and 17 bases lay between the germline ends.